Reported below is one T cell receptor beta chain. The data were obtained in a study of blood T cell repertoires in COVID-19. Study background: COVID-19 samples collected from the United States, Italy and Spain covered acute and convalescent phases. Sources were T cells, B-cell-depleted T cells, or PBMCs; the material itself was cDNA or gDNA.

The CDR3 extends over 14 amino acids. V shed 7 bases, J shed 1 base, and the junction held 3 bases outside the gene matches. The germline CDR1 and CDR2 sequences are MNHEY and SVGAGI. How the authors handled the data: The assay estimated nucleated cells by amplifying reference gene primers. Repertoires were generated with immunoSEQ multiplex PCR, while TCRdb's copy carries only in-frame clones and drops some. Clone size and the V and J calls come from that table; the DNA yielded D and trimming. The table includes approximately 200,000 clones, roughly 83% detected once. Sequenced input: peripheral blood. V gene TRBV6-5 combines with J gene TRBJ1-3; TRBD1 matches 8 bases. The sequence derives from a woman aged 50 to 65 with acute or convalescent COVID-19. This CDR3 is CASKQGESGNTIYF. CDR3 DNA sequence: TGTGCCAGCAAACAGGGGGAGTCTGGAAACACCATATATTTT.